These 2 T cell receptor beta chains originate from one sample sequenced in a study of blood T cell repertoires in COVID-19. The assay was immunoSEQ multiplex PCR, and TCRdb's table has in-frame clones only and misses some. The sample lists just over 200,000 clones, over 70% occurring once. Specimen: peripheral blood. These receptors came from a woman in her seventies with acute or convalescent COVID-19.

The chain has TRBV3-1 (or the pseudogene TRBV3-2) and TRBJ2-7; 8 nucleotides align to TRBD2. This CDR3 spans 16 amino acids. Germline values: CDR1 LGHDT, CDR2 YNNKEL (reference sequence). Unmatched junction bases numbered 11, after V lost 4 bases and J lost 3 bases. CDR3 region: CASSRTSGPDLYEQYF. The CDR3 DNA reads as TGTGCCAGCAGCCGCACTAGCGGCCCGGACCTCTACGAGCAGTACTTC.

The chain combines TRBV19 with TRBJ2-1; TRBD2 aligns across 9 bases. CDR1 LNHDA and CDR2 SQIVND come from the germline V gene (reference sequence). CDR3 length equals 15 residues. V was clipped by 4 bases and J by 7 bases; unmatched bases: 8. Here the CDR3 DNA reads TGTGCCAGTAGTACCGGGCCTAGCGGGATTAATGAGCAGTTCTTC. This sequence encodes CASSTGPSGINEQFF.